The text below deals with one TCR beta chain. This clonotype occurred many times. No cognate antigen has been identified for it. No qualities accompany the bases; no much larger clone lies one base away. This specimen comes from a study of neurological immune-mediated disorders (dated by TCRdb to 2018 to 2020). For the wider study: Among the approximately 34 multiple sclerosis patients, relapsing-remitting MS accounted for about 31 and secondary progressive MS accounted for 3. Peripheral blood TCR-beta repertoires from HTLV-I-associated myelopathy (HAM/TSP) patients, multiple sclerosis patients and healthy controls were compared by UMI-based sequencing. Longitudinal samples, technical triplicates and paired sorted CD4+ and CD8+ T-cell subsets, alongside PBMC samples, were included among the approximately 110 TCR-beta libraries. The cohort was made up of approximately 71 subjects, consisting of roughly 14 HAM/TSP patients, some 35 multiple sclerosis patients and 20 healthy controls. Beyond this particular receptor, the publication reports: Repertoires from 18 of 34 MS patients were grouped by phylogenetic analysis into a cluster of related CDR3 sequences, suggesting a possible repertoire-level signature. The highest TCR clonal expansion was observed in HAM/TSP patients, whereas the lowest was observed in MS patients, even when compared with healthy controls. No clinical or MRI features were associated with the MS cluster, and the authors said that larger cohorts are needed. No identical CDR3 amino acid sequences were shared among expanded clones across subjects, suggesting private TCR-beta repertoires in all groups.

cDNA was synthesized by template-switch 5'RACE using a primer with a 10-nucleotide random unique molecular identifier that tagged each TCR transcript. Over 170 million TCR-beta sequences, covering 15-18 subjects, were produced in each sequencing run. The RNeasy kit was used to extract total RNA. The KAPA Real-time Library Amplification kit was used to amplify TCR-beta VDJ regions with primers for the TCR constant region and the 5'RACE anchor. A first PCR added sample indexes and Illumina adaptors, and a second PCR then raised library yield. The roughly 650 bp TCR product was size-selected on a 2% E-gel SizeSelection system after Ampure bead purification. Library quality was checked on a Bioanalyzer, concentration was measured with Qubit, and libraries were quantified with the Kapa Library Quantification kit before pooling. Libraries were sequenced paired-end 2 x 150 bp on an Illumina HiSeq 2500. To increase sequence diversity, roughly 24-31% phiX was spiked into each library pool. The original methods were these. The quality-filtered reads were processed with the UMI-based MiGEC pipeline, whose error correction step removed more than 85% of the raw TCR sequences. VDJ genes were aligned to IMGT germline references, and each clonotype was defined by a unique CDR3 amino acid sequence together with V-J genes. Clonal expansion, Shannon diversity, and CDR3 relatedness (CalcPairwiseDistances, ClusterSamples) were evaluated with VDJtools, and phylogenetic trees were built with CLCbio workbench. Clones with at least 8 unique UMIs were defined as expanded, with this threshold being based on coefficient-of-variation modelling across technical triplicates. TCRdb reran the public reads through fastp at Q25 and MiXCR, keeping productive beta chains. Merged by CDR3 protein, the rows form single entries marked with the most common genes and DNA. The V and J calls shown here were made by TCRdb, not taken from the authors' results. Here the sample has about 60,000 distinct CDR3 sequences; 3% to 4% occur a single time. Of the sample, 6% to 9% is held by the ten largest clones.

Unsorted PBMC libraries were generated from 2 million PBMCs stored in RNAlater at -80 °C until RNA extraction. Multiple sclerosis patients were enrolled in a US clinical protocol evaluating disease progression by magnetic resonance imaging. Peripheral blood underwent Ficoll-Hypaque density gradient centrifugation to isolate PBMCs, which were then cryopreserved in liquid nitrogen. The germline V gene sets CDR1 to MRHNA and CDR2 to SNTAGT. The CDR3 starts with the cysteine, ends with the phenylalanine, and has 15 residues. Only CDR3 DNA is held: 45 bases, read in frame from base 1. Trimming at the junction amounts to 1 base on V and 2 bases on J, and the germline ends lie 11 bases apart.

Input material: PBMCs. The rearranged chain carries TRBV6-4 and TRBJ1-2; no D gene call is confident. The receptor was derived from a woman in her sixties or seventies with multiple sclerosis. The base sequence is TGTGCCAGCAGTGACTGGGCAGGTCAGAACTATGGCTACACCTTC. It specifies CASSDWAGQNYGYTF.